These T cell receptor beta chains were read from a single sample in a study of control samples from healthy donors and cancer patients. Assay: immunoSEQ multiplex PCR; the TCRdb copy retains only in-frame clones and omits some. The table includes about 65,000 clones, 90% detected once. The sequenced sample was PBMCs. The receptors originated from a woman aged 50 to 65 with colorectal cancer. Each CDR3 is given with its conserved first and last residue. The D gene is left open where the match is weak. Clone size is given for some rows only: seen once, a few or many times, or a class if the clone is expanded.

size: NA
D: NA
length: 13
V: TRBV9
J: TRBJ1-1
CDR3: CASSVDQGTEAFF
DNA: TGTGCCAGCAGCGTGGATCAGGGGACTGAAGCTTTCTTT

size: NA
D: NA
length: 13
V: TRBV4-2
J: TRBJ2-2
CDR3: CASSQGGGRELFF
DNA: TGTGCCAGCAGCCAAGGCGGAGGAAGGGAGCTGTTTTTT

size: NA
D: NA
length: 14
V: TRBV5-6
J: TRBJ1-1
CDR3: CASSLYGDQGEAFF
DNA: TGTGCCAGCAGCTTGTATGGGGATCAGGGTGAAGCTTTCTTT

size: NA
D: TRBD1
length: 18
V: TRBV9
J: TRBJ1-3
CDR3: CASSVGLQGTGAGNTIYF
DNA: TGTGCCAGCAGCGTAGGATTACAGGGAACAGGGGCTGGAAACACCATATATTTT

size: NA
D: NA
length: 16
V: TRBV9
J: TRBJ2-6
CDR3: CASSVYDYSGANVLTF
DNA: TGTGCCAGCAGCGTCTACGATTACTCTGGGGCCAACGTCCTGACTTTC

size: NA
D: NA
length: 15
V: TRBV27
J: TRBJ1-1
CDR3: CATKPTGPFYTEAFF
DNA: TGTGCCACAAAGCCAACGGGACCGTTTTACACTGAAGCTTTCTTT

size: NA
D: NA
length: 16
V: TRBV19
J: TRBJ1-2
CDR3: CASSKRGNPESAGYTF
DNA: TGTGCCAGTAGCAAGAGGGGCAACCCGGAGTCAGCTGGCTACACCTTC

size: NA
D: NA
length: 15
V: TRBV11-3
J: TRBJ2-1
CDR3: CASSLSRGQYNEQFF
DNA: TGTGCCAGCAGCTTATCGCGGGGACAGTACAATGAGCAGTTCTTC

size: NA
D: TRBD1
length: 14
V: TRBV28
J: TRBJ2-7
CDR3: CASERGQGRYEQYF
DNA: TGTGCCAGCGAAAGGGGACAGGGGAGGTACGAGCAGTACTTC

size: NA
D: NA
length: 13
V: TRBV9
J: TRBJ1-1
CDR3: CASSVAQNTEAFF
DNA: TGTGCCAGCAGCGTAGCCCAGAACACTGAAGCTTTCTTT

size: NA
D: TRBD1
length: 15
V: TRBV5-1
J: TRBJ1-1
CDR3: CASSGGQSPRREAFF
DNA: TGCGCCAGCAGCGGGGGACAGTCCCCCCGGAGGGAAGCTTTCTTT

size: NA
D: NA
length: 14
V: TRBV10-1
J: TRBJ2-7
CDR3: CASSEEQPGHEQYF
DNA: TGCGCCAGCAGTGAAGAACAGCCTGGTCACGAGCAGTACTTC

size: NA
D: NA
length: 17
V: TRBV6-2/TRBV6-3
J: TRBJ2-4
CDR3: CASSYDSEGRSRNIQYF
DNA: TGTGCCAGCAGTTACGACTCAGAGGGAAGGAGTAGGAACATTCAGTACTTC

size: few
D: TRBD1
length: 16
V: TRBV7-6
J: TRBJ2-1
CDR3: CASSQGDRARPNEQFF
DNA: TGTGCCAGCAGCCAAGGGGACAGGGCTCGCCCCAATGAGCAGTTCTTC

size: few
D: NA
length: 16
V: TRBV29-1
J: TRBJ2-1
CDR3: CSVDGLTGVSYNEQFF
DNA: TGCAGCGTTGACGGACTAACCGGTGTCTCCTACAATGAGCAGTTCTTC

size: NA
D: NA
length: 14
V: TRBV20-1
J: TRBJ2-3
CDR3: CSASVRAGTDTQYF
DNA: TGCAGTGCTAGTGTGAGGGCCGGCACAGATACGCAGTATTTT

size: NA
D: TRBD1
length: 15
V: TRBV12-5
J: TRBJ1-1
CDR3: CASGLATGVNTEAFF
DNA: TGTGCTAGTGGTTTGGCGACAGGGGTGAACACTGAAGCTTTCTTT

size: NA
D: NA
length: 11
V: TRBV30
J: TRBJ2-7
CDR3: CAWKGTYEQYF
DNA: TGTGCCTGGAAGGGGACCTACGAGCAGTACTTC

size: NA
D: NA
length: 15
V: TRBV28
J: TRBJ2-3
CDR3: CASSFTGRWTDTQYF
DNA: TGTGCCAGCAGTTTTACAGGGCGATGGACAGATACGCAGTATTTT

size: NA
D: NA
length: 13
V: TRBV2
J: TRBJ1-1
CDR3: CASNGWFNTEAFF
DNA: TGTGCCAGCAATGGCTGGTTTAACACTGAAGCTTTCTTT

size: NA
D: NA
length: 14
V: TRBV19
J: TRBJ2-1
CDR3: CASSIVLEYNEQFF
DNA: TGTGCCAGTAGTATAGTGTTGGAATACAATGAGCAGTTCTTC

size: NA
D: NA
length: 13
V: TRBV7-4
J: TRBJ2-7
CDR3: CASSFGAPYEQYF
DNA: TGTGCCAGCAGCTTTGGGGCCCCCTACGAGCAGTACTTC

size: NA
D: NA
length: 11
V: TRBV19
J: TRBJ2-2
CDR3: CASTGAGELFF
DNA: TGTGCCAGTACCGGCGCCGGGGAGCTGTTTTTT

size: NA
D: TRBD2
length: 16
V: TRBV5-1
J: TRBJ2-2
CDR3: CASSLVSGANTGELFF
DNA: TGCGCCAGCAGCTTGGTCAGCGGGGCGAACACCGGGGAGCTGTTTTTT

size: few
D: TRBD2
length: 13
V: TRBV15
J: TRBJ2-1
CDR3: CATREAGGHEQFF
DNA: TGTGCCACCAGGGAAGCGGGGGGGCATGAGCAGTTCTTC

size: NA
D: NA
length: 16
V: TRBV5-4
J: TRBJ2-2
CDR3: CASSSKRGVSTGELFF
DNA: TGTGCCAGCAGCTCAAAGAGGGGGGTGAGCACCGGGGAGCTGTTTTTT

size: NA
D: NA
length: 15
V: TRBV6-5
J: TRBJ2-3
CDR3: CASSRPGKGTDTQYF
DNA: TGTGCCAGCAGTCGGCCGGGAAAGGGCACAGATACGCAGTATTTT

size: NA
D: NA
length: 13
V: TRBV7-6
J: TRBJ1-1
CDR3: CASSPTGNTEAFF
DNA: TGTGCCAGCAGCCCTACAGGGAACACTGAAGCTTTCTTT